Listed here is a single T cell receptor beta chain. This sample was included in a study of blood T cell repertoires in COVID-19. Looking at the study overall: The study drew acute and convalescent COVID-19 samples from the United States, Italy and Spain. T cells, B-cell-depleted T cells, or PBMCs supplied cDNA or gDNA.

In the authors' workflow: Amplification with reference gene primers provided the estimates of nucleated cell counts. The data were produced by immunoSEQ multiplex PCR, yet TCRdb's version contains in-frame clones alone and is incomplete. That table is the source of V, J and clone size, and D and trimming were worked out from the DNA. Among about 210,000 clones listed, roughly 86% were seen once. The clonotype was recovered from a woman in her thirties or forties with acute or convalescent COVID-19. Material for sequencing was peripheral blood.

The CDR3 protein is CASRTGAANSPLHF. DNA of the CDR3: TGTGCCAGCCGGACAGGGGCCGCTAATTCACCCCTCCACTTT. The chain couples TRBV6-5 to TRBJ1-6, with 9 bases lining up with TRBD1. CDR3 length: 14 residues. In germline, CDR1 is MNHEY, CDR2 SVGAGI. V shed 8 bases, J shed 6 bases, and the junction held 5 bases outside the gene matches.